This T cell receptor beta chain was sequenced for a study of T cells in Graves' hyperthyroidism and ophthalmopathy. Study-level background: Sampling of peripheral blood happened at initial diagnosis, prior to any treatment. Points from the study as a whole: Ophthalmopathy was told apart from stable hyperthyroidism by a 13 V-J model. Most clonotypes expanded in thyroid above 0.001 were likewise present in blood.

TCR beta CDR3 region amplification was performed from RNA transcripts. HTBI primers were the set used in a first-round RT-PCR of the TCR CDR3. TCRdb processed the multiplex PCR reads anew with MiXCR; each CDR3 protein has one entry. The table records some 180,000 distinct CDR3 sequences, roughly 17% of them present only once. This clonotype came up many times. Its antigen remains unknown. V dropped 2 bases and J dropped 6; count of bases not matched to a gene: 7. The CDR3 runs to 14 residues. Germline V gives CDR1 MDHEN, CDR2 SYDVKM. V is TRBV28 and J is TRBJ2-7; 7 nucleotides align to TRBD2. This TCR was recovered from a woman aged 45 to 65 with Graves' hyperthyroidism. Sequencing used blood. The CDR3 DNA sequence: TGTGCCAGCAGTTTAGGTCAGGGAGGGTTCGAGCAGTACTTC. The encoded protein is CASSLGQGGFEQYF.